This T cell receptor (beta chain) comes out of a study of blood T cell repertoires in COVID-19 (dated by TCRdb to about 2020). Describing the broader study: Collaborator samples came from the United States, Italy and Spain and covered acute and convalescent phases of COVID-19. The prospective study material was composed of cDNA or gDNA derived from T cells, B-cell-depleted T cells, or PBMCs. The dataset comprised deeply sampled blood TCRbeta repertoires from subjects exposed to, actively infected with, or recovered from COVID-19. The repertoires were released in a freely available public database intended as a resource for research on the immune response to SARS-CoV-2. Samples were obtained from the ongoing ImmuneRACE study (first 160 participants) and from about 1,300 subjects provided by 6 global collaborators. A de-identified subject ID, COVID-19 status, age in years and sex were almost always included in the sample metadata. Where available, HLA class I and class II types were obtained from metadata supplied by the sample provider rather than from assay-based typing.

Paper-wide results and their limitations: Clinical and demographic metadata were provided uncurated, with the amount varying by source and participant.

This clone was seen just once. The antigen this receptor binds is unknown. One base away there is no much larger clone; base qualities are not given. At one collaborating source in Seattle, patients were enrolled during active infection and were followed longitudinally through the course of disease. The collaborating institutions used their own protocols to collect whole blood in K2EDTA tubes. For TCRbeta analysis, collaborators shipped samples in one of three forms: frozen whole blood, isolated PBMCs, or DNA extracted from either of those sample types. TCRbeta CDR3 regions were amplified from genomic DNA by means of the immunoSEQ Assay, a bias-controlled multiplex PCR. The paper's processing steps were these. Within the assay, amplification of reference gene primers was used to estimate how many nucleated cells each sample contained. To quantify the absolute abundance of each unique TCRbeta CDR3 rearrangement, sequence reads were collapsed and filtered. For each sample, productive Simpson clonality was calculated by taking the square root of Simpson's diversity index across productive rearrangements. TCRdb carries this immuneACCESS record with in-frame sequences only. Its versions omit some clonotypes, under half of them owing to an unresolved V gene in the studies checked, with the rest unexplained. That table supplies the V and J calls and clone size; D and trimming were determined from the DNA. The sample includes 200,000 to 250,000 clones, with around 86% observed a single time. The top ten constitute about 4.8% of the sample.

The TCR comes from a woman in her sixties or seventies with COVID-19, enrolled during active disease. Sequencing was carried out using peripheral blood.

The sequenced DNA: TGCGCCAGCAGTGAGTCGAGCCCCGGGACAGGGGTCGAGCAGTACTTC. This is translated as CASSESSPGTGVEQYF. The chain is assembled from TRBV10-2 and TRBJ2-7; 10 nucleotides in the junction match TRBD1. CDR1 and CDR2, looked up from the germline V gene, are WSHSY and SAAADI. From its cysteine to its phenylalanine, the CDR3 spans 16 amino acids. Solely the CDR3 DNA is kept, with 48 bases framed from the first base. Relative to germline, V is missing 0 bases and J is missing 6 bases, with 8 bases of the junction outside any gene match.